The 21 T cell receptor beta chains below all came from one sample that was sequenced in a study of OX40 agonist ivuxolimab in advanced cancers. TCRdb keeps only in-frame clones here, not all; method: immunoSEQ multiplex PCR. Of around 25,000 clones in the sample, 75% to 85% are singletons; the top ten hold 25% to 30%. The specimen was CD4+ or CD8+ T cells sorted from blood, collected in a trial of the OX40 agonist ivuxolimab. These receptors came from an adult with an advanced solid tumor such as melanoma, head and neck, liver or kidney cancer.

The table lists this clone with a count of one. CDR3 bases: TGTGCCAGCTCACCAACAGGGGGGCGGTACGAGCAGTACTTC. This codes for CASSPTGGRYEQYF. The V gene is TRBV18, the J gene TRBJ2-7, with TRBD1 identical over 8 bases. The V segment lost 2 bases and the J segment 4 bases; nucleotides outside the gene matches: 4. The CDR3 loop spans 14 amino acids. Germline V gene sequence: CDR1 KGHSH, CDR2 LQKENI.

The chain uses TRBV7-6 and TRBJ2-1, with TRBD2 matching 13 bases. The CDR3 runs to 17 residues. The V gene's germline CDR1 is SGHVS and CDR2 FNYEAQ. V shed 5 bases, J shed 2 bases, and the junction held 6 bases outside the gene matches. CDR3 in DNA: TGTGCCAGCAGCCATACTAGCGGGAGGGTCCCCTACAATGAGCAGTTCTTC. The encoded protein is CASSHTSGRVPYNEQFF.

This clone was detected only once. The V and J genes are TRBV30 and TRBJ2-2; D ambiguous. With 0 bases removed from V and 10 bases from J, the gap between germline ends came to 6 bases. Germline CDR1 reads GTSNPN; CDR2 reads SVGIG (reference sequence). This CDR3 is 11 amino acids long. The CDR3 reads CAWSVQKELFF. The CDR3 DNA reads as TGTGCCTGGAGTGTACAAAAGGAGCTGTTTTTT.

This rearrangement joins TRBV29-1 to TRBJ2-7; weak D call: TRBD1 (5 bases). The CDR3 is 13 amino acids. Between the trimmed V and J ends, which lost 2 bases and 6 bases, there was a span of 14 bases. CDR1 SQVTM and CDR2 ANQGSEA come from the germline V gene. The CDR3 bases are TGCAGCGTTGAAAGGGGCCGTTTGGGCGAGCAGTACTTC. This encodes CSVERGRLGEQYF.

The gene calls are TRBV9 and TRBJ1-1, with a tentative D call TRBD1 (5 bases). This CDR3 comprises 14 residues. The germline V gene has CDR1 SGDLS and CDR2 YYNGEE. The V end lost 4 bases, the J end lost 1 base, and 11 bases lay between the germline ends. The CDR3 DNA is TGTGCCAGCAGCCCCCGGACACCGAACACTGAAGCTTTCTTT. Amino acid sequence: CASSPRTPNTEAFF.

The CDR3 sequence is CASRRRFWATNEKLFF. In DNA, the CDR3 is TGTGCCAGTAGGCGCCGCTTCTGGGCGACTAATGAAAAACTGTTTTTT. The rearrangement joins TRBV19 to TRBJ1-4, with D uncertain. V lost 6 bases to trimming and J lost 2 bases, with 16 bases between them. Germline CDR1 LNHDA, CDR2 SQIVND (reference sequence). This CDR3 spans 16 amino acids.

Written as DNA, the CDR3 is TGTGCCAGCAGTCCTACCCATCCGGGACTAGACCCCATAGGGCAGTTCTTC. It codes for CASSPTHPGLDPIGQFF. This chain joins TRBV27 and TRBJ2-1; TRBD2 matches at 8 bases. The CDR3 is 17 amino acids. In germline, CDR1 is MNHEY, CDR2 SMNVEV (reference sequence). V lost 5 bases and J lost 12; bases outside the gene matches: 21.

V gene TRBV15 combines with J gene TRBJ2-7, with 8 bases identical to TRBD1. The CDR3 runs 14 residues. With 3 bases clipped from V and 5 bases from J, the junction kept 6 bases outside the gene matches. The V gene's germline CDR1 is LNHNV and CDR2 YYDKDF (reference sequence). The CDR3 protein is CATSSVQGVNEQYF. Here the CDR3 DNA reads TGTGCCACCAGCAGCGTACAGGGGGTTAACGAGCAGTACTTC.

The rearrangement links TRBV6-4 to TRBJ2-1; D is unresolved. The CDR3 has 15 residues. Between the trimmed V and J ends, which lost 6 bases and 5 bases, there was a span of 17 bases. CDR1 and CDR2 from the germline V gene are MRHNA and SNTAGT. Here the CDR3 DNA reads TGTGCCAGCAGCGTACTTTGGTCAGGTAACAATGAGCAGTTCTTC. It yields the protein CASSVLWSGNNEQFF.

This chain connects TRBV19 to TRBJ2-1; a possible D gene is TRBD1 (6 bases). There are 16 residues in the CDR3. V was cut by 5 bases and J by 0 bases, with 14 bases left in between. The germline CDR1 and CDR2 sequences are LNHDA and SQIVND (reference sequence). The CDR3 DNA follows: TGTGCCAGTAGTCTCGGCGCGGACAGCTCCTACAATGAGCAGTTCTTC. It codes for CASSLGADSSYNEQFF.

V gene TRBV30 combines with J gene TRBJ2-1; TRBD1 matches at 10 bases. The CDR3 covers 14 residues. V lost 2 bases to trimming and J lost 9 bases; unmatched junction nucleotides: 7. Per the germline V gene, CDR1 is GTSNPN and CDR2 is SVGIG (reference sequence). The CDR3 loop is CAWSLGQGDFEQFF. The DNA of the CDR3 is TGTGCCTGGAGTCTTGGACAGGGGGATTTTGAGCAGTTCTTC.

The chain has TRBV28 and TRBJ2-7; tentatively, D is TRBD1 (6 bases). V lost 5 bases, J lost 6 bases, and 14 bases lay in between. The germline V gene has CDR1 MDHEN and CDR2 SYDVKM. This CDR3 contains 13 residues. The CDR3 loop reads CASSPYREGEQYF. The CDR3 DNA sequence: TGTGCCAGCAGTCCCTACAGGGAAGGCGAGCAGTACTTC.

This chain connects TRBV27 to TRBJ2-1; 8 bases match TRBD1. J gave up 10 bases and V 4 bases, and 6 bases lay outside the gene matches. Looked up from germline, CDR1 is MNHEY and CDR2 is SMNVEV (reference sequence). This CDR3 is 13 amino acids long. The CDR3 DNA follows: TGTGCCAGCAGTTACGCAGGGGGCAACGAGCAGTTCTTC. Encoded protein: CASSYAGGNEQFF.

This clone was seen a handful of times. The J gene is TRBJ2-7, the V gene TRBV10-3, with a possible D match to TRBD1 (6 bases). This CDR3 spans 15 amino acids. The germline V gene has CDR1 ENHRY and CDR2 SYGVKD. V lost 5 bases and J 0 bases, leaving 14 bases between the germline ends. The CDR3 DNA is TGTGCCATCAGTCCCGGGACATCTTCCTCCTACGAGCAGTACTTC. Protein product: CAISPGTSSSYEQYF.

The chain has TRBV27 and TRBJ2-1; 16 bases agree with TRBD2. There are 20 residues in the CDR3. Trimming at V came to 5 bases and at J to 2 bases, leaving 12 bases not matched to a gene. CDR1 MNHEY and CDR2 SMNVEV come from the germline V gene (reference sequence). DNA for the CDR3: TGTGCCAGCAGTCTCGAGGGACTAGCGGGAGGGAGGCATCCCTACAATGAGCAGTTCTTC. This translates into CASSLEGLAGGRHPYNEQFF.

The genes are TRBV7-9 and TRBJ1-5; TRBD1 matches at 7 bases. V dropped 5 bases and J dropped 2; count of bases not matched to a gene: 9. There are 16 residues in the CDR3. The germline V gene encodes CDR1 SEHNR and CDR2 FQNEAQ (reference sequence). This CDR3 reads CASSRSTGFGNQPQHF. CDR3 in DNA: TGTGCCAGCAGCCGTTCGACAGGGTTTGGCAATCAGCCCCAGCATTTT. The entire variable domain, with the rest obtained from reference TRBV7-9 and TRBJ1-5, is as follows: DTGVSQNPRHKITKRGQNVTFRCDPISEHNRLYWYRQTLGQGPEFLTYFQNEAQLEKSRLLSDRFSAERPKGSFSTLEIQRTEQGDSAMYLCASSRSTGFGNQPQHFGDGTRLSIL.

V is TRBV10-3 and J is TRBJ2-1, with 9 bases lining up with TRBD2. CDR1 is ENHRY, CDR2 SYGVKD, per germline. V shed 5 bases and J 3 bases; nucleotides not matched to a gene: 17. The CDR3 runs 19 residues. For the CDR3, the DNA is TGTGCCATCAGTTACCCCCCGGGACTAGCCGCCGTGAACTACAATGAGCAGTTCTTC. It is translated as CAISYPPGLAAVNYNEQFF.

This chain connects TRBV7-9 to TRBJ1-4; the D is unclear. Germline lookup yields CDR1 SEHNR and CDR2 FQNEAQ (reference sequence). Trimming pared 1 base from V and 6 bases from J, leaving 24 bases between. This CDR3 has 19 amino acids. DNA of the CDR3: TGTGCCAGCAGCTTAGAGATGGTTTTCGCGGGCGAGATAGATGAAAAACTGTTTTTT. Translation: CASSLEMVFAGEIDEKLFF. Full variable domain (remainder filled in from reference TRBV7-9 and TRBJ1-4): DTGVSQNPRHKITKRGQNVTFRCDPISEHNRLYWYRQTLGQGPEFLTYFQNEAQLEKSRLLSDRFSAERPKGSFSTLEIQRTEQGDSAMYLCASSLEMVFAGEIDEKLFFGSGTQLSVL.

This clone has more than one count but fewer than ten. This chain uses TRBV6-5 with TRBJ2-7; no definite D call. CDR3 length equals 9 residues. Germline CDR1 reads MNHEY; CDR2 reads SVGAGI. V dropped 8 bases and J dropped 7 bases, with 6 bases sitting between them. CDR3 coding DNA: TGTGCCAGCGGTCTGGAGCAGTACTTC. Its protein product is CASGLEQYF.

V is TRBV5-1 and J is TRBJ2-3; the match to TRBD2 covers 11 bases. The CDR3 spans 16 residues. After removal of 4 bases from V and 2 bases from J, the junction contained 6 bases not matched to a gene. The germline CDR1 and CDR2 sequences are SGHRS and YFSETQ. The CDR3 here is CASSGGLAAITDTQYF. CDR3 coding DNA: TGCGCCAGCAGCGGGGGACTAGCGGCTATCACAGATACGCAGTATTTT.

CDR3 bases: TGTGCCAGCAGTTCGGGACTACCTTACGAGCAGTACTTC. This codes for CASSSGLPYEQYF. The J gene is TRBJ2-7, the V gene TRBV7-9, with 7 bases that match TRBD2. This CDR3 has 13 residues. Looked up from germline, CDR1 is SEHNR and CDR2 is FQNEAQ (reference sequence). Germline trimming cut 6 bases from V and 4 bases from J; bases unmatched to any gene: 6.